The 22 T cell receptor beta chains listed next were all sequenced from one sample in a study of CD8+CD57+ T cells in acquired aplastic anemia. According to the study, genomic DNA was the template for TCR beta VDJ and CDR3 profiling. TCRdb ran MiXCR on the reads and lists one entry per CDR3 protein. The table includes about 190,000 distinct CDR3 sequences, approximately 48% detected once. Sequencing involved patients with CD8+CD57+ cell expansion previously shown by flow cytometry. The sequencing input was sorted CD4+, CD8+, or CD8+CD57+ T cells (not recorded which) from PBMCs. The receptors originated from a human donor with aplastic anemia.

This clonotype was counted many times. V usage is TRBV6-1 and J usage is TRBJ1-4; 8 bases agree with TRBD1. The CDR3 is 16 amino acids. From germline, CDR1 is MNHNS and CDR2 SASEGT. V lost 6 bases to trimming and J lost 0 bases; unmatched junction nucleotides: 6. CDR3 coding DNA: TGTGCCAGCAGACATGGACAGGGTACAACTAATGAAAAACTGTTTTTT. Encoded protein: CASRHGQGTTNEKLFF.

CDR3 DNA sequence: TGCGCCAGCAGCGCGGGTGGCACCGGGGAGCTGTTTTTT. Protein sequence: CASSAGGTGELFF. This chain links TRBV5-1 with TRBJ2-2; TRBD2 is a possible D gene (5 bases). This CDR3 contains 13 residues. Germline CDR1 is SGHRS and CDR2 is YFSETQ. V gave up 4 bases and J gave up 4 bases, with 8 bases separating them.

The CDR3, as DNA: TGTGCCAGTAGTATAGGTTGGACAGGACTAAAAGAGACCCAGTACTTC. Translated, it gives CASSIGWTGLKETQYF. V usage is TRBV19 and J usage is TRBJ2-5, with D perhaps matching TRBD1 (7 bases). V dropped 1 base and J dropped 3 bases, with 15 bases sitting between them. The CDR3 has 16 residues. Germline V lookup: CDR1 LNHDA, CDR2 SQIVND (reference sequence).

The chain has TRBV24-1 and TRBJ2-5; a weak D match, TRBD1 (5 bases). Germline values: CDR1 KGHDR, CDR2 SFDVKD. V was cut by 3 bases and J by 1 base, with 20 bases left in between. The CDR3 is 18 residues long. For the CDR3, the DNA is TGTGCCACCAGTGATCCGGGCGATATTCAGGGATCCCAAGAGACCCAGTACTTC. Translating it yields CATSDPGDIQGSQETQYF.

This clonotype was counted many times. The gene calls are TRBV7-2 and TRBJ2-3; 13 bases are a match to TRBD2. V lost 5 bases to trimming and J lost 5 bases; unmatched junction nucleotides: 7. Germline V gives CDR1 SGHTA, CDR2 FQGNSA. CDR3 size: 16 residues. The CDR3 reads CASSPGLAGDIDTQYF. CDR3 bases: TGTGCCAGCAGCCCAGGACTAGCGGGAGATATAGATACGCAGTATTTT.

The gene calls are TRBV10-3 and TRBJ1-2, with D unclear. There are 11 residues in the CDR3. Germline V lookup: CDR1 ENHRY, CDR2 SYGVKD. V was clipped by 6 bases and J by 8 bases, with 10 bases between them. The CDR3 sequence is CAIRSGSGYTF. DNA for the CDR3: TGTGCCATCAGAAGCGGGTCCGGCTACACCTTC.

There are many counts of this clonotype. The chain has TRBV20-1 and TRBJ1-2; D perhaps matches TRBD1 (5 bases). In germline, CDR1 is DFQATT, CDR2 SNEGSKA (reference sequence). V shed 7 bases and J shed 5 bases, with 17 bases lying between them. CDR3 length: 13 amino acids. CDR3: CSVPRQQAYGYTF. CDR3 sequence (DNA): TGCAGTGTGCCCAGACAGCAGGCATATGGCTACACCTTC.

This clonotype was seen just once. CDR3 amino acids: CASSGGYTLNQPQHF. The CDR3 nucleotides are TGCGCCAGCAGTGGGGGTTACACCCTCAATCAGCCCCAGCATTTT. The chain links TRBV10-2 to TRBJ1-5; D is uncertain. V gave up 4 bases and J gave up 3 bases, with 13 bases separating them. The CDR3 totals 15 residues. The germline CDR1 and CDR2 sequences are WSHSY and SAAADI.

This clonotype was picked up many times. The gene calls are TRBV7-9 and TRBJ2-7, with 10 bases that match TRBD1. J was trimmed by 2 bases and V by 6 bases; bases with no gene match: 4. The CDR3 has 14 amino acids. Germline CDR1 reads SEHNR; CDR2 reads FQNEAQ (reference sequence). The CDR3 reads CASRPTGGPYEQYF. The CDR3 DNA reads as TGTGCCAGCAGGCCGACAGGGGGCCCCTACGAGCAGTACTTC.

This clonotype has ten or more counts. The V gene is TRBV4-1, the J gene TRBJ1-6, with no clear D. This CDR3 region has 12 residues. Germline assignment: CDR1 MGHRA and CDR2 YSYEKL. V was cut by 5 bases and J by 8 bases, with 7 bases left in between. CDR3 DNA sequence: TGCGCCAGCAGCGAGTCCCATTCACCCCTCCACTTT. Protein: CASSESHSPLHF.

Worth noting for this clonotype: This may be a read error: a much more frequent sequence differs by one nucleotide. V and J are TRBV11-3 and TRBJ1-5, with D unclear. V lost 5 bases and J lost 1, with 12 bases in between. CDR1 SGHNT and CDR2 YENEEA come from the germline V gene. CDR3 size: 15 residues. DNA of the CDR3: TGTGCCAGCAGCCAAGGAGAGGGCAGCAATCAGCCCCAGCATTTT. It codes for CASSQGEGSNQPQHF.

This clonotype was seen a single time. The chain employs TRBV11-2 and TRBJ1-2; 9 bases match TRBD1. The trim removed 0 bases at V and 4 bases at J, leaving 6 bases unmatched. Germline CDR1 SGHAT, CDR2 FQNNGV. The CDR3 covers 16 residues. The CDR3, as DNA: TGTGCCAGCAGCTTAGATCCCCGGGACAGGGTCTATGGCTACACCTTC. Its translation: CASSLDPRDRVYGYTF.

In this sample, this clonotype turned up once. The V call is TRBV20-1, the J call TRBJ2-7; D possibly uses TRBD1 or TRBD2 (6 bases each). The CDR3 consists of 14 residues. Germline CDR1 is DFQATT and CDR2 is SNEGSKA (reference sequence). The ends were cut back, 5 bases at V and 2 bases at J, with 16 bases in the middle. DNA for the CDR3: TGCAGTGCTCCCCGGTCGGGGGCAGCCTACGAGCAGTACTTC. Translation gives CSAPRSGAAYEQYF.

The rearrangement links TRBV25-1 to TRBJ2-6, with 10 bases lining up with TRBD1. CDR1 and CDR2 (germline): MGHDK, SYGVNS. The CDR3 sequence is 19 residues long. J lost 1 base, V lost 3 bases, and 9 bases had no gene match. The CDR3 DNA follows: TGTGCCAGCAGTGATCCTTGGACAGGGGGGTATTCTGGGGCCAACGTCCTGACTTTC. Residues: CASSDPWTGGYSGANVLTF.

This clonotype occurred once. V and J are TRBV7-2 and TRBJ1-5; D remains ambiguous. Trimming removed 3 bases at V and 12 bases at J, with 3 bases between. This CDR3 is 9 amino acids long. Germline loops: CDR1 SGHTA, CDR2 FQGNSA. This chain's CDR3 is CASSLLQHF. Written as DNA, the CDR3 is TGTGCCAGCAGCTTGCTCCAGCATTTT.

CDR3 bases: TGTGCCACCAGTGATCCCGGGAAGGGTACTGAAGCTTTCTTT. This codes for CATSDPGKGTEAFF. This chain uses TRBV24-1 with TRBJ1-1; no clear D. CDR1 KGHDR and CDR2 SFDVKD come from the germline V gene. V was pared by 3 bases and J by 5 bases, with 12 bases between. CDR3 length: 14 residues.

The rearrangement uses TRBV11-2 and TRBJ1-3; no definite D call. The CDR3 has 16 amino acids. Per germline, CDR1 SGHAT and CDR2 FQNNGV. The germline V and J ends were trimmed by 5 bases and 2 bases, with 16 bases remaining between them. CDR3 sequence (DNA): TGTGCCAGCAGCCACCTCGGCAGTGCCACTGGAAACACCATATATTTT. It codes for CASSHLGSATGNTIYF.

The chain combines TRBV9 with TRBJ2-7; 9 bases align to TRBD2. The CDR3 sequence is 13 residues long. J lost 5 bases, V lost 3 bases, and 3 bases had no gene match. The germline V gene encodes CDR1 SGDLS and CDR2 YYNGEE. The CDR3 coding sequence is TGTGCCAGCAGCGCGCGGGAGGGAAACGAGCAGTACTTC. Its translation: CASSAREGNEQYF.

This chain links TRBV27 with TRBJ2-1; D is uncertain. The germline V gene has CDR1 MNHEY and CDR2 SMNVEV (reference sequence). This CDR3 spans 15 amino acids. The V end was cut by 5 bases, the J end by 1 base, with 12 bases between. The CDR3 coding sequence is TGTGCCAGCAGTCTAACAGACTTGTCCTACAATGAGCAGTTCTTC. Its protein is CASSLTDLSYNEQFF.

This clonotype showed up many times. The genes are TRBV7-2 and TRBJ1-2, with 9 bases lining up with TRBD1. Germline V gives CDR1 SGHTA, CDR2 FQGNSA. CDR3 size: 13 residues. The V segment lost 4 bases and the J segment 10 bases; nucleotides outside the gene matches: 7. The CDR3 region has the DNA TGTGCCAGCAGCTCCTTGTGGACAGGGGACTACACCTTC. Translation gives CASSSLWTGDYTF. The complete variable domain, with remaining parts taken from reference TRBV7-2 and TRBJ1-2, reads GAGVSQSPSNKVTEKGKDVELRCDPISGHTALYWYRQSLGQGLEFLIYFQGNSAPDKSGLPSDRFSAERTGGSVSTLTIQRTQQEDSAVYLCASSSLWTGDYTFGSGTRLTVV.

This chain connects TRBV4-1 to TRBJ2-7; a possible D gene is TRBD1 (5 bases). Germline V gives CDR1 MGHRA, CDR2 YSYEKL. The CDR3 runs to 16 residues. The ends were cut back, 4 bases at V and 9 bases at J, with 25 bases in the middle. CDR3 amino acids: CASSPRGSATPGGQYF. The CDR3 DNA is TGCGCCAGCAGCCCAAGGGGTTCGGCGACACCAGGCGGGCAGTACTTC.

Regarding this clonotype: One junction end disagrees with the germline gene, perhaps due to a read error. This chain joins TRBV5-3 and TRBJ2-5; 7 nucleotides match TRBD2. TRBV5-3 is classed as an ORF, of uncertain function. This CDR3 has 14 amino acids. The CDR3 protein is CASSFTRGRETQYF. For the CDR3, the DNA is TGTGCCAGCAGCTTTACGCGGGGGAGGGAGACCCAGTACTTC.